The 23 T cell receptor beta chains below were found in one sample sequenced in a study of blood T cell repertoires in COVID-19. Sequencing used immunoSEQ multiplex PCR; TCRdb keeps in-frame clones, though not all of them. The table lists roughly 290,000 clones, approximately 85% of them singletons. Sequenced sample: PBMCs or T cells enriched from blood (not recorded which). The receptors stem from a woman between 25 and 40 years old who had recovered from COVID-19.

This chain joins TRBV5-1 and TRBJ1-1; no definite D call. Germline values: CDR1 SGHRS, CDR2 YFSETQ. The CDR3 totals 14 residues. The germline V and J ends were trimmed by 0 bases and 4 bases, with 10 bases remaining between them. The CDR3 region is CASSLVAGSTEAFF. CDR3 nucleotides: TGCGCCAGCAGCTTGGTTGCTGGGAGCACTGAAGCTTTCTTT.

This sequence joins TRBV15 and TRBJ2-5; 7 bases align to TRBD1. This CDR3 is built from 15 residues. V was pared by 3 bases and J by 3 bases, with 7 bases of the junction left unmatched. The germline V gene encodes CDR1 LNHNV and CDR2 YYDKDF (reference sequence). The CDR3 reads CATSSLRDREETQYF. The CDR3 coding sequence is TGTGCCACCAGCAGCCTCCGGGACAGAGAAGAGACCCAGTACTTC.

The chain recombines TRBV6-4 with TRBJ2-1; D remains unclear. Germline values: CDR1 MRHNA, CDR2 SNTAGT. The CDR3 length is 15 residues. The V end lost 0 bases, the J end lost 7 bases, and 13 bases lay between the germline ends. The CDR3 nucleotides are TGTGCCAGCAGTGACTCGGCGGTCCAACAAAATGAGCAGTTCTTC. It encodes CASSDSAVQQNEQFF.

The chain links TRBV13 to TRBJ2-2, with 11 positions matching TRBD2. CDR3 size: 17 residues. Trimming removed 5 bases from V and 5 bases from J; junction bases left unmatched: 10. The germline V gene encodes CDR1 PRHDT and CDR2 FYEKMQ (reference sequence). The CDR3 sequence: CASSLSGGAFGTGELFF. In DNA form, the CDR3 reads TGTGCCAGCAGCCTTAGCGGGGGGGCCTTCGGTACCGGGGAGCTGTTTTTT.

V usage is TRBV7-9 and J usage is TRBJ2-2, with 7 bases matching TRBD1. V lost 5 bases and J lost 4; bases outside the gene matches: 13. The CDR3 length is 17 residues. Germline V gene lookup returns CDR1 SEHNR and CDR2 FQNEAQ (reference sequence). This CDR3 is CASSHYVTGLATGELFF. In DNA, the CDR3 is TGTGCCAGCAGCCACTACGTGACAGGGCTTGCCACCGGGGAGCTGTTTTTT.

The chain links TRBV5-1 to TRBJ2-1; the match to TRBD2 covers 14 bases. The CDR3 has 13 amino acids. The junction had 8 bases not matched to a gene; V was cut back by 6 bases and J by 15 bases. Germline V CDR1 and CDR2: SGHRS, YFSETQ. This chain's CDR3 is CASTRGTSGGGFF. In DNA, the CDR3 is TGCGCCAGCACCCGCGGGACTAGCGGGGGTGGGTTCTTC. The complete variable domain, with remaining parts taken from reference TRBV5-1 and TRBJ2-1, reads KAGVTQTPRYLIKTRGQQVTLSCSPISGHRSVSWYQQTPGQGLQFLFEYFSETQRNKGNFPGRFSGRQFSNSRSEMNVSTLELGDSALYLCASTRGTSGGGFFGPGTRLTVL.

The chain employs TRBV28 and TRBJ1-2; TRBD1 matches at 7 bases. Looked up from germline, CDR1 is MDHEN and CDR2 is SYDVKM. CDR3 length: 13 amino acids. The V gene end was trimmed by 3 bases and the J gene end by 8 bases; junction bases not matched to a gene: 6. CDR3 nucleotide sequence: TGTGCCAGCAGTTTGTACAGAGGGGGCGGCTACACCTTC. Protein sequence: CASSLYRGGGYTF.

The rearrangement links TRBV11-3 to TRBJ2-1, with a possible D match to TRBD1 (5 bases). Germline V gene lookup returns CDR1 SGHNT and CDR2 YENEEA. The CDR3 loop spans 14 amino acids. The germline V and J ends were trimmed by 2 bases and 3 bases, with 8 bases remaining between them. The chain's CDR3 is CASSLQTGYNEQFF. CDR3 in DNA: TGTGCCAGCAGCTTACAAACAGGCTACAATGAGCAGTTCTTC.

The chain combines TRBV5-6 with TRBJ1-1, with D possibly being TRBD1 (6 bases). V lost 1 base to trimming and J lost 1 base, with 20 bases between them. This CDR3 contains 18 residues. CDR1 is SGHDT and CDR2 is YYEEEE in the germline V gene. CDR3 region: CASSLLSRDTGSNTEAFF. In DNA, the CDR3 is TGTGCCAGCAGCTTGCTCTCCCGGGACACGGGATCGAACACTGAAGCTTTCTTT.

This chain uses TRBV10-1 with TRBJ2-7; 7 bases align to TRBD1. The trim removed 0 bases at V and 2 bases at J, leaving 4 bases unmatched. The CDR3 has 15 residues. In germline, CDR1 is WNHNN, CDR2 SYGVQD (reference sequence). CDR3 sequence reads: CASSESGDRTYEQYF. CDR3 nucleotides: TGCGCCAGCAGTGAGTCTGGGGACAGAACCTACGAGCAGTACTTC.

The chain employs TRBV6-5 and TRBJ1-5; 8 nucleotides align to TRBD1. V shed 6 bases, J shed 8 bases, and the junction held 9 bases outside the gene matches. From germline, CDR1 is MNHEY and CDR2 SVGAGI. The CDR3 has 14 amino acids. Written as DNA, the CDR3 is TGTGCCAGCAGGTCGACAGGGGCGACCGAGCCCCAGCATTTT. This codes for CASRSTGATEPQHF.

V is TRBV5-6 and J is TRBJ2-1; D call uncertain. Germline CDR1 and CDR2: SGHDT and YYEEEE. The CDR3 has 15 amino acids. V lost 0 bases, J lost 5 bases, and 12 bases lay in between. The CDR3 region has the DNA TGTGCCAGCAGCTTGGTGTTGGCCGCGGACAATGAGCAGTTCTTC. It yields the protein CASSLVLAADNEQFF.

The rearrangement uses TRBV5-4 and TRBJ2-5; D unclear. Germline CDR1 reads SGHNT; CDR2 reads YYREEE (reference sequence). CDR3 size: 13 residues. Trimming removed 5 bases at V and 1 base at J, with 9 bases between. The CDR3 region has the DNA TGTGCCAGCAGGTCTCACGGCCAAGAGACCCAGTACTTC. Translated, it gives CASRSHGQETQYF.

This clone was seen only once. The V gene is TRBV6-4, the J gene TRBJ2-7, with D possibly being TRBD1 (6 bases). Between the trimmed V and J ends, which lost 6 bases and 0 bases, there was a span of 15 bases. This CDR3 has 15 residues. The germline V gene encodes CDR1 MRHNA and CDR2 SNTAGT. DNA of the CDR3: TGTGCCAGCAGGCTGTTGGCACAGGGCTCCTACGAGCAGTACTTC. Translation gives CASRLLAQGSYEQYF.

The sample holds one count of this clone. The V call is TRBV5-4, the J call TRBJ2-7, with 15 bases fitting TRBD2. The CDR3 loop spans 19 amino acids. Germline V lookup: CDR1 SGHNT, CDR2 YYREEE (reference sequence). The ends lost 4 bases at V and 3 bases at J; junction bases unmatched: 14. The CDR3 loop is CASSPGRGLAGGKGYEQYF. The CDR3 DNA reads as TGTGCCAGCAGCCCCGGTCGGGGACTAGCGGGAGGAAAAGGCTACGAGCAGTACTTC.

This clone was detected only once. The J gene is TRBJ2-1, the V gene TRBV28, with 9 bases identical to TRBD2. Germline-derived CDR1 and CDR2 are MDHEN and SYDVKM. This CDR3 region has 15 residues. V was pared by 3 bases and J by 5 bases, with 5 bases of the junction left unmatched. The CDR3 nucleotides read TGTGCCAGCAGTTTTTTTGGCGGGAGGGACAATGAGCAGTTCTTC. Protein: CASSFFGGRDNEQFF. Based on the CDR3 plus reference TRBV28 and TRBJ2-1, the full variable domain is DVKVTQSSRYLVKRTGEKVFLECVQDMDHENMFWYRQDPGLGLRLIYFSYDVKMKEKGDIPEGYSVSREKKERFSLILESASTNQTSMYLCASSFFGGRDNEQFFGPGTRLTVL.

This sequence joins TRBV7-9 and TRBJ1-2, with 7 bases that match TRBD1. Looked up from germline, CDR1 is SEHNR and CDR2 is FQNEAQ (reference sequence). The V segment lost 10 bases and the J segment 4 bases; nucleotides outside the gene matches: 12. CDR3 size: 14 residues. The CDR3, as DNA: TGTGCCATAAGAAGGACAGGAACTACCTATGGCTACACCTTC. Its translation is CAIRRTGTTYGYTF.

The chain recombines TRBV2 with TRBJ1-5; D is unresolved. Per germline, CDR1 SNHLY and CDR2 FYNNEI. This CDR3 comprises 13 residues. V was pared by 9 bases and J by 9 bases, with 18 bases between. The CDR3 nucleotides read TGTGCCAGTGAAGAGGGCGGGAGTGGGCCCCAGCATTTT. It specifies CASEEGGSGPQHF.

This clone was seen repeatedly, ten times or more. V is TRBV6-5 and J is TRBJ1-2, with a weak D call TRBD1 (5 bases). Trimming shortened V by 2 bases and J by 7 bases, and 14 bases separated the two germline ends. Germline CDR1 is MNHEY and CDR2 is SVGAGI. The CDR3 length is 14 residues. The CDR3 here is CASSYGTRGSGYTF. CDR3 nucleotides: TGTGCCAGCAGTTACGGCACGCGGGGCTCTGGCTACACCTTC.

This chain uses TRBV27 with TRBJ2-3; D is unclear. CDR3 length: 15 residues. Germline CDR1 reads MNHEY; CDR2 reads SMNVEV (reference sequence). The germline V and J ends were trimmed by 6 bases and 6 bases, with 19 bases remaining between them. CDR3 sequence reads: CASSGGRPLMDTQYF. CDR3 bases: TGTGCCAGCAGCGGCGGTCGGCCTTTGATGGATACGCAGTATTTT.

The CDR3 spells CASSLQGVGPQHF. CDR3 DNA: TGTGCCAGCAGCCTACAGGGTGTAGGGCCCCAGCATTTT. The V call is TRBV3-1 (or the pseudogene TRBV3-2), the J call TRBJ1-5; D is perhaps TRBD1 (6 bases). This CDR3 contains 13 residues. Germline V CDR1 and CDR2: LGHDT, YNNKEL (reference sequence). The ends were cut back, 4 bases at V and 9 bases at J, with 13 bases in the middle.

This clone is categorized as medium-sized. This rearrangement joins TRBV6-2 or TRBV6-3 to TRBJ2-3; TRBD2 agrees at 7 bases. The CDR3 runs to 14 residues. In germline, CDR1 is MNHEY, CDR2 SVGEGT. The V and J ends lost 2 bases and 2 bases, in that order; junction bases with no gene match: 1. CDR3 sequence (DNA): TGTGCCAGCAGTTACGGGAGGGCCACAGATACGCAGTATTTT. Encoded protein: CASSYGRATDTQYF.

V gene TRBV2 combines with J gene TRBJ1-2; D perhaps matches TRBD1 (5 bases). V was shortened by 4 bases and J by 2 bases, with 11 bases between the two germline ends. The germline V gene encodes CDR1 SNHLY and CDR2 FYNNEI. This CDR3 is 14 amino acids long. The CDR3 DNA reads TGTGCCAGCAGTGGAGCGACAGTAAACTATGGCTACACCTTC. It encodes CASSGATVNYGYTF. Using reference TRBV2 and TRBJ1-2 for the parts outside the CDR3, the full variable domain is EPEVTQTPSHQVTQMGQEVILRCVPISNHLYFYWYRQILGQKVEFLVSFYNNEISEKSEIFDDQFSVERPDGSNFTLKIRSTKLEDSAMYFCASSGATVNYGYTFGSGTRLTVV.